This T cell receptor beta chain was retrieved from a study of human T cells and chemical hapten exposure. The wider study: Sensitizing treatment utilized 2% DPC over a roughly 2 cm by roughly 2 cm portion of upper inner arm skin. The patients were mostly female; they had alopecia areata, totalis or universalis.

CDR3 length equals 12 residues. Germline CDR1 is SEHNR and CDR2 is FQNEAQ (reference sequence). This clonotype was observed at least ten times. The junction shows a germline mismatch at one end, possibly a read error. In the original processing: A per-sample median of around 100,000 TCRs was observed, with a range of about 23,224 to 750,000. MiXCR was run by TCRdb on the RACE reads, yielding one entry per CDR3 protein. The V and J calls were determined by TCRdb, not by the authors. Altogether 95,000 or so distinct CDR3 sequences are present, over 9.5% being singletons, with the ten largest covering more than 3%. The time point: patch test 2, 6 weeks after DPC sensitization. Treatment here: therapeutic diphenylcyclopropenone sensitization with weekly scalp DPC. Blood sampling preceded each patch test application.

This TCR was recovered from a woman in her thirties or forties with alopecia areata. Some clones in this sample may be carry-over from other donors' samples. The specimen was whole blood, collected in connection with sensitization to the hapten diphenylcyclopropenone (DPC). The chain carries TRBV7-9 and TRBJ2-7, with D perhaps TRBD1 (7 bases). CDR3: CASSLSTGRFFF. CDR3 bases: TGTGCCAGCAGCTTATCGACAGGGAGGTTCTTCTTC.